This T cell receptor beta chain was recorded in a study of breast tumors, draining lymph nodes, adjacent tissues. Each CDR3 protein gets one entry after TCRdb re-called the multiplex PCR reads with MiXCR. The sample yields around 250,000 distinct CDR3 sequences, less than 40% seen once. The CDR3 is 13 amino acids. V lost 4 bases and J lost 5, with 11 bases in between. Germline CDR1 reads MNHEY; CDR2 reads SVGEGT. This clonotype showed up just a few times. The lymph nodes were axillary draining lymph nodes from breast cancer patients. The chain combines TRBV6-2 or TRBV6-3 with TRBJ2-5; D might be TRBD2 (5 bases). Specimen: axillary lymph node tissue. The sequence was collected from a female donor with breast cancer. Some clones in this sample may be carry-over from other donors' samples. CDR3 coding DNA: TGTGCCAGCAGTTCCCGGAGAGGGGAGACCCAGTACTTC. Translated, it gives CASSSRRGETQYF.